The subject of this entry is one T cell receptor beta chain. This record comes from a study of patients and donors after allogeneic stem cell transplantation. TCRdb re-derived calls from the RT-PCR reads in MiXCR, one entry per CDR3 protein. Altogether about 88,000 distinct CDR3 sequences are present, approximately 49% being singletons, with the ten largest covering under 70%. This receptor was taken from a human donor who was either an allogeneic HSCT recipient or a stem cell or donor lymphocyte infusion donor (not recorded which). It is not recorded whose cells these are; they may come from a transplant donor. The specimen was blood, either unsorted or a sorted T cell fraction (not recorded which).

CDR3 bases: TGTGCCAGCAGTTTTTCCGGGGGTTCACCCCTCCACTTT. Translating it yields CASSFSGGSPLHF. The chain has TRBV12-3 or TRBV12-4 and TRBJ1-6; TRBD1 might be the D (5 bases). CDR3 length equals 13 residues. Deletions cut 3 bases from V and 9 bases from J, with 9 bases between.